Each of the 17 T cell receptor beta chains below was sequenced from the same sample in a study of cytomegalovirus exposure and HLA in healthy donors. Vbeta (60) and Jbeta (13) primers were used in the PCR. Sequencing was performed with immunoSEQ multiplex PCR; in TCRdb, only in-frame clones are kept and a portion is missing. The table lists more than 80,000 clones, 64% of them singletons, with 3.2% in the top ten. Sequencing input: PBMCs. These TCRs come from a man aged 55-75 years in good health and CMV-seronegative.

The chain employs TRBV2 and TRBJ1-1; D is perhaps TRBD1 (6 bases). Germline loops: CDR1 SNHLY, CDR2 FYNNEI. Trimming stripped 7 bases from V and 5 bases from J, with 11 bases between. CDR3 length: 12 residues. The CDR3 region has the DNA TGTGCCAGCAATCAGGGGTGGACTGAAGCTTTCTTT. Amino acids: CASNQGWTEAFF.

The chain employs TRBV2 and TRBJ2-5, with a tentative D call TRBD2 (5 bases). V dropped 8 bases and J dropped 3 bases, with 16 bases sitting between them. Germline CDR1 reads SNHLY; CDR2 reads FYNNEI. The CDR3 consists of 14 residues. The CDR3 region has the DNA TGTGCCAGCCTCCGGGGATCCGGGAAAGAGACCCAGTACTTC. This translates into CASLRGSGKETQYF. The variable domain in full, completed from reference TRBV2 and TRBJ2-5, reads EPEVTQTPSHQVTQMGQEVILRCVPISNHLYFYWYRQILGQKVEFLVSFYNNEISEKSEIFDDQFSVERPDGSNFTLKIRSTKLEDSAMYFCASLRGSGKETQYFGPGTRLLVL.

This clone has just one count. The chain combines TRBV2 with TRBJ1-5; 7 positions match TRBD1. The CDR3 covers 14 residues. Trimming took 5 bases from V and 6 from J; bases not matched to a gene: 7. Per germline, CDR1 SNHLY and CDR2 FYNNEI. CDR3 loop: CASSRNRGGQPQHF. CDR3 nucleotide sequence: TGTGCCAGCAGTCGCAACAGGGGAGGTCAGCCCCAGCATTTT. Variable domain in full (rest from reference TRBV2 and TRBJ1-5): EPEVTQTPSHQVTQMGQEVILRCVPISNHLYFYWYRQILGQKVEFLVSFYNNEISEKSEIFDDQFSVERPDGSNFTLKIRSTKLEDSAMYFCASSRNRGGQPQHFGDGTRLSIL.

The chain employs TRBV5-6 and TRBJ2-5; TRBD2 matches at 11 bases. This CDR3 is 16 amino acids long. With V trimmed by 4 bases and J by 1 base, 6 bases remained unmatched. Germline lookup yields CDR1 SGHDT and CDR2 YYEEEE. CDR3 nucleotide sequence: TGTGCCAGCAGCCCGAGACTAGCGGGGTTCCAAGAGACCCAGTACTTC. Amino acids: CASSPRLAGFQETQYF.

The V and J genes are TRBV9 and TRBJ2-1; a weak D match, TRBD1 (7 bases). The CDR3 covers 18 residues. Trimming stripped 4 bases from V and 10 bases from J, with 30 bases between. Per germline, CDR1 SGDLS and CDR2 YYNGEE. The CDR3 region is CASSIRDSTTMGSGEQFF. The CDR3 DNA reads TGTGCCAGCAGCATTAGGGACAGCACAACAATGGGGAGCGGGGAGCAGTTCTTC.

V is TRBV10-3 and J is TRBJ2-3; D is perhaps TRBD1 (6 bases). The CDR3 runs to 15 residues. The V and J ends lost 2 bases and 4 bases respectively, with 13 bases between them. Germline CDR1 reads ENHRY; CDR2 reads SYGVKD. CDR3 sequence: CAISETDRLADTQYF. The CDR3 region has the DNA TGTGCCATCAGTGAGACGGACAGATTGGCAGATACGCAGTATTTT.

The chain links TRBV5-4 to TRBJ1-3; 10 bases agree with TRBD1. With V trimmed by 4 bases and J by 0 bases, 10 bases remained unmatched. CDR1 SGHNT and CDR2 YYREEE come from the germline V gene (reference sequence). The CDR3 sequence is 18 residues long. CDR3 residues: CASSPPGQGTSSGNTIYF. For the CDR3, the DNA is TGTGCCAGCAGCCCCCCGGGACAGGGGACGAGCTCTGGAAACACCATATATTTT.

This chain uses TRBV18 with TRBJ2-5; 14 bases fit TRBD2. This CDR3 has 15 amino acids. CDR1 and CDR2 from the germline V gene are KGHSH and LQKENI. The trim removed 2 bases at V and 6 bases at J, leaving 2 bases unmatched. The CDR3 loop is CASSPGTSGGQTQYF. As DNA, the CDR3 is TGTGCCAGCTCACCAGGGACTAGCGGGGGTCAGACCCAGTACTTC.

About this clone: Other DNA sequences in the sample encode the same CDR3. The CDR3 nucleotides are TGTGCCAGCAGCCCAACGAGCGGGAGGTACAATGAGCAGTTCTTC. Translated: CASSPTSGRYNEQFF. This rearrangement joins TRBV7-3 to TRBJ2-1, with 9 positions matching TRBD2. CDR1 is SGHTA and CDR2 is FQGTGA in the germline V gene. The CDR3 covers 15 residues. V lost 5 bases, J lost 4 bases, and 6 bases stayed unmatched.

This clone was detected a few times. The gene calls are TRBV19 and TRBJ2-1, with D possibly TRBD2 on 6 matching bases. CDR1 and CDR2 (germline): LNHDA, SQIVND (reference sequence). The ends were cut back, 6 bases at V and 2 bases at J, with 11 bases in the middle. The CDR3 length is 14 residues. The CDR3 here is CASRREATYNEQFF. The CDR3, as DNA: TGTGCCAGTAGGCGGGAAGCGACCTACAATGAGCAGTTCTTC. Using reference TRBV19 and TRBJ2-1 for the parts outside the CDR3, the full variable domain is DGGITQSPKYLFRKEGQNVTLSCEQNLNHDAMYWYRQDPGQGLRLIYYSQIVNDFQKGDIAEGYSVSREKKESFPLTVTSAQKNPTAFYLCASRREATYNEQFFGPGTRLTVL.

The chain combines TRBV6-4 with TRBJ1-1, with 9 bases aligning to TRBD1. V was pared by 5 bases and J by 4 bases, with 11 bases of the junction left unmatched. The CDR3 loop spans 16 amino acids. Germline CDR1 MRHNA, CDR2 SNTAGT. The CDR3 nucleotides read TGTGCCAGCAGTCCCGAAAAGGGACAGGGTGCCACTGAAGCTTTCTTT. Protein sequence: CASSPEKGQGATEAFF.

This clone was found a few times. In the same sample, other DNA sequences code for this CDR3. CDR3 region: CASSPRLAGGSYEQYF. The CDR3, as DNA: TGTGCCAGCAGCCCACGACTAGCGGGAGGGTCCTACGAGCAGTACTTC. The chain has TRBV7-2 and TRBJ2-7; TRBD2 matches 14 bases. The germline V gene has CDR1 SGHTA and CDR2 FQGNSA. V shed 5 bases, J shed 1 base, and the junction held 4 bases outside the gene matches. CDR3 length: 16 amino acids. Combining the CDR3 with reference TRBV7-2 and TRBJ2-7 gives the whole variable domain GAGVSQSPSNKVTEKGKDVELRCDPISGHTALYWYRQSLGQGLEFLIYFQGNSAPDKSGLPSDRFSAERTGGSVSTLTIQRTQQEDSAVYLCASSPRLAGGSYEQYFGPGTRLTVT.

There are a few counts of this clone. CDR3 sequence: CASSFLMTGFNEQYF. In DNA, the CDR3 is TGCGCCAGCAGCTTCCTAATGACAGGGTTCAACGAGCAGTACTTC. This sequence joins TRBV5-1 and TRBJ2-7, with 7 bases aligning to TRBD1. Germline CDR1 and CDR2: SGHRS and YFSETQ. The CDR3 has 15 residues. V lost 2 bases and J lost 5; bases outside the gene matches: 10.

The chain has TRBV10-3 and TRBJ2-5, with TRBD1 identical over 8 bases. CDR3 length equals 14 residues. V shed 11 bases and J 4 bases; nucleotides not matched to a gene: 12. Germline V gene lookup returns CDR1 ENHRY and CDR2 SYGVKD. The CDR3 reads CAAMGQDPRETQYF. The CDR3 DNA reads as TGTGCCGCAATGGGACAGGACCCCCGAGAGACCCAGTACTTC.

The chain has TRBV5-1 and TRBJ1-2, with TRBD1 matching over 8 bases. CDR3 length: 14 amino acids. V trimming: 3 bases; J trimming: 8 bases; junction bases outside the gene matches: 9. CDR1 is SGHRS, CDR2 YFSETQ, per germline. As DNA, the CDR3 is TGCGCCAGCAGCTCCCGGACAGGGCGTGAAGGCTACACCTTC. Protein: CASSSRTGREGYTF.

This CDR3 reads CASSSTQGYQPQHF. CDR3 in DNA: TGTGCCAGCAGCTCAACACAGGGATATCAGCCCCAGCATTTT. The chain links TRBV6-1 to TRBJ1-5; D possibly corresponds to TRBD1 (6 bases). The V end lost 6 bases, the J end lost 5 bases, and 14 bases lay between the germline ends. The CDR3 is 14 amino acids. Germline V lookup: CDR1 MNHNS, CDR2 SASEGT.

The rearrangement joins TRBV5-1 to TRBJ2-1, with D possibly TRBD1 on 6 matching bases. The CDR3 runs to 13 residues. CDR1 and CDR2 from the germline V gene are SGHRS and YFSETQ. The ends were cut back, 7 bases at V and 6 bases at J, with 14 bases in the middle. DNA of the CDR3: TGCGCCAGCGCTCCCGTGGGGGCCAATGAGCAGTTCTTC. Protein sequence: CASAPVGANEQFF.